The next 17 T cell receptor beta chains were all read from a single sample in a study of Graves' ophthalmopathy and Graves' hyperthyroidism. CDR3 regions of TCR beta were amplified from RNA transcripts. HTBI-primed RT-PCR formed the first round, and a multiplex PCR formed the second. TCRdb re-derived calls from the multiplex PCR reads in MiXCR, one entry per CDR3 protein. The repertoire holds approximately 480,000 distinct CDR3 sequences, roughly an eighth seen once, with 8% to 10% in the top ten. Sequenced input: blood. All receptors come from a woman aged 25-40 years with Graves' ophthalmopathy.

Note on this clonotype: At one end the junction does not follow the germline gene, possibly because of a read error. The genes are TRBV12-3 or TRBV12-4 and TRBJ1-5; TRBD1 matches 7 bases. The CDR3 is made up of 15 amino acids. The CDR3 is CASRLKGRGSSPQHF. DNA for the CDR3: TGTGCCAGCCGTTTAAAGGGCAGGGGGTCGTCGCCCCAGCATTTT.

This clonotype was seen at least ten times. The V and J genes are TRBV6-1 and TRBJ1-1, with D unclear. The V and J ends lost 10 bases and 6 bases respectively, with 15 bases between them. The CDR3 loop spans 12 amino acids. Germline CDR1 MNHNS, CDR2 SASEGT. CDR3: CATQPPWAEAFF. In DNA, the CDR3 is TGTGCCACCCAGCCTCCTTGGGCTGAAGCTTTCTTT.

This chain uses TRBV2 with TRBJ1-2; 8 bases agree with TRBD1. The germline V gene has CDR1 SNHLY and CDR2 FYNNEI. Unmatched junction bases numbered 9, after V lost 6 bases and J lost 6 bases. The CDR3 sequence is 14 residues long. The CDR3 DNA reads TGTGCCAGCAGAGGTACCAGGGGGCAGGATGGCTACACCTTC. Its protein product is CASRGTRGQDGYTF.

This clonotype was counted at least ten times. The rearrangement joins TRBV28 to TRBJ1-3; possible D gene TRBD1, 5 bases. The length of the CDR3 is 16 residues. CDR1 is MDHEN, CDR2 SYDVKM, per germline. Deletions cut 3 bases from V and 5 bases from J, with 17 bases between. The CDR3 spells CASSLPRTGLRNTIYF. The CDR3 region has the DNA TGTGCCAGCAGTTTGCCCCGGACGGGACTGCGAAACACCATATATTTT.

This clonotype was counted at least ten times. The CDR3 DNA follows: TGTGCCAGCACCTATGGGTGGCTGGGCGAGCAGTACTTC. Its protein product is CASTYGWLGEQYF. The chain combines TRBV12-3 or TRBV12-4 with TRBJ2-7; the D is unclear. The CDR3 length is 13 residues. Trimming shortened V by 7 bases and J by 6 bases, and 16 bases separated the two germline ends.

CDR3 nucleotide sequence: TGTGCCAGTCTGACAACAGGGACAGGGGGCACTGAAGCTTTCTTT. Translation gives CASLTTGTGGTEAFF. This chain connects TRBV12-3 or TRBV12-4 to TRBJ1-1; 11 nucleotides match TRBD1. CDR3 length: 15 residues. V dropped 9 bases and J dropped 4; count of bases not matched to a gene: 10.

This clonotype showed up many times. A read error may produce the germline difference seen at one junction end. V and J are TRBV12-3 or TRBV12-4 and TRBJ2-5; D is perhaps TRBD2 (6 bases). This CDR3 spans 14 amino acids. CDR3 DNA sequence: TGTGCCAGCAGGGACTCCTCTTATTCGTCGGGGGTAGACTTC. This encodes CASRDSSYSSGVDF.

This clonotype has at least ten counts. The genes are TRBV6-5 and TRBJ2-7; D is unclear. Germline CDR1 and CDR2: MNHEY and SVGAGI. V was trimmed by 0 bases and J by 5 bases, leaving 11 bases between them. The CDR3 runs to 14 residues. This CDR3 reads CASSYSRQAHEQYF. CDR3 nucleotides: TGTGCCAGCAGTTACTCGAGGCAGGCCCACGAGCAGTACTTC.

This clonotype was observed at least ten times. The CDR3 protein is CSVGTGANSPLHF. The CDR3 nucleotides read TGCAGCGTAGGGACAGGGGCTAATTCACCCCTCCACTTT. V and J are TRBV29-1 and TRBJ1-6, with 10 bases identical to TRBD1. Looked up from germline, CDR1 is SQVTM and CDR2 is ANQGSEA. V trimming: 6 bases; J trimming: 6 bases; junction bases outside the gene matches: 2. The CDR3 runs to 13 residues.

In this sample, this clonotype turned up a few times. The rearrangement uses TRBV9 and TRBJ2-2; no reliable D call. From germline, CDR1 is SGDLS and CDR2 YYNGEE. The CDR3 totals 11 residues. Trimming removed 3 bases at V and 9 bases at J, with 6 bases between. The CDR3 bases are TGTGCCAGCAGCGCTCACCGGGAGCTGTTTTTT. It is translated as CASSAHRELFF.

This clonotype was seen repeatedly, ten times or more. The chain recombines TRBV12-3 or TRBV12-4 with TRBJ1-1; a weak D match, TRBD1 (5 bases). Trimming removed 8 bases from V and 3 bases from J, with 22 bases in between. The CDR3 totals 16 residues. CDR3 coding DNA: TGTGCCAGCGCCTATGGGCCGGCCCGGGGGTACACTGAAGCTTTCTTT. It specifies CASAYGPARGYTEAFF.

The chain combines TRBV3-1 with TRBJ2-7; 11 bases are shared with TRBD1. Germline CDR1 LGHDT, CDR2 YNNKEL (reference sequence). This CDR3 spans 15 amino acids. V lost 2 bases to trimming and J lost 3 bases; unmatched junction nucleotides: 3. The CDR3 sequence: CASSQIGTGGYEQYF. In DNA form, the CDR3 reads TGTGCCAGCAGCCAAATCGGGACAGGGGGCTACGAGCAGTACTTC.

The chain carries TRBV20-1 and TRBJ2-5, with a tentative D call TRBD1 (5 bases). The germline V gene encodes CDR1 DFQATT and CDR2 SNEGSKA (reference sequence). The CDR3 contains 13 residues. The V end lost 6 bases, the J end lost 2 bases, and 13 bases lay between the germline ends. CDR3 bases: TGCAGTGCCTCAGGGATCCAGCAAGAGACCCAGTACTTC. Amino acids: CSASGIQQETQYF.

This clonotype was seen a few times. The rearrangement links TRBV4-1 to TRBJ2-7; 9 bases map to TRBD2. The CDR3 totals 18 residues. J gave up 1 base and V 1 base, and 11 bases lay outside the gene matches. The germline V gene has CDR1 MGHRA and CDR2 YSYEKL. The CDR3 nucleotides read TGCGCCAGCAGCCAAGGGGGTGCCTTTAGCGGGGGTTCCTACGAGCAGTACTTC. It yields the protein CASSQGGAFSGGSYEQYF.

This clonotype was seen ten or more times. This chain uses TRBV20-1 with TRBJ2-2, with 9 positions matching TRBD1. CDR3 length: 15 residues. Germline CDR1 DFQATT, CDR2 SNEGSKA (reference sequence). J was trimmed by 2 bases and V by 6 bases; bases with no gene match: 7. The CDR3 reads CSAQKGQGNTGELFF. In DNA form, the CDR3 reads TGCAGTGCCCAGAAGGGACAGGGAAACACCGGGGAGCTGTTTTTT.

V usage is TRBV6-1 and J usage is TRBJ1-5, with D possibly being TRBD1 (6 bases). Per germline, CDR1 MNHNS and CDR2 SASEGT. Trimming took 6 bases from V and 6 from J, leaving 12 bases between them. CDR3 length: 13 residues. The CDR3 here is CASRRGTSQPQHF. DNA for the CDR3: TGTGCCAGCAGACGCGGGACAAGTCAGCCCCAGCATTTT.

This clonotype has at least ten counts. The chain couples TRBV28 to TRBJ2-7; 10 bases fit TRBD2. The germline gives CDR1 MDHEN, CDR2 SYDVKM. V lost 2 bases and J lost 5; bases outside the gene matches: 3. The CDR3 length is 14 residues. The chain's CDR3 is CASSLSGRANEQYF. The CDR3 region has the DNA TGTGCCAGCAGTTTAAGCGGGAGGGCTAACGAGCAGTACTTC.